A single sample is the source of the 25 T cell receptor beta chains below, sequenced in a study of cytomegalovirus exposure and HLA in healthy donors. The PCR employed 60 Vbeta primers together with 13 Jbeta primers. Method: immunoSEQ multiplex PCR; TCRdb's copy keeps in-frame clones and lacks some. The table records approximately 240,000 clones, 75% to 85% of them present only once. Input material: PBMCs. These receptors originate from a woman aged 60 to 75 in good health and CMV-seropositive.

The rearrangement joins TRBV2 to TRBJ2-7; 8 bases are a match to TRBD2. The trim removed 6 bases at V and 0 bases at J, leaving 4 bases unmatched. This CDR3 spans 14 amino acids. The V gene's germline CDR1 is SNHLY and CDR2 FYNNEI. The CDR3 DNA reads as TGTGCCAGCAGGACTAGCGATAGCTCCTACGAGCAGTACTTC. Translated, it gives CASRTSDSSYEQYF.

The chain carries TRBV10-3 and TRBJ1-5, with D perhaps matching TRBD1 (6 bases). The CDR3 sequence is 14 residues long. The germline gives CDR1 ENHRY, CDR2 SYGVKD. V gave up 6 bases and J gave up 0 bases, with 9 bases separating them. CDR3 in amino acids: CAIRDSTSNQPQHF. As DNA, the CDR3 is TGTGCCATCAGGGACAGCACTAGCAATCAGCCCCAGCATTTT.

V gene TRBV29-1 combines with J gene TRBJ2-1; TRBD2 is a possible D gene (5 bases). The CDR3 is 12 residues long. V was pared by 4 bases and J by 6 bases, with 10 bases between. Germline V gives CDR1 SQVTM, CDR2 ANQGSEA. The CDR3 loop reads CSVAGRINEQFF. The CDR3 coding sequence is TGCAGCGTTGCGGGGAGAATCAATGAGCAGTTCTTC.

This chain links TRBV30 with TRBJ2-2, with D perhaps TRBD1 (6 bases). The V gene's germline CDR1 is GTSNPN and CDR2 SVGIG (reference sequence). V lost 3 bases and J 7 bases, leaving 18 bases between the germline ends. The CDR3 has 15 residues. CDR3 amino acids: CAWRVHRENNGELFF. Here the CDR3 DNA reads TGTGCCTGGAGAGTACACAGGGAGAATAACGGGGAGCTGTTTTTT.

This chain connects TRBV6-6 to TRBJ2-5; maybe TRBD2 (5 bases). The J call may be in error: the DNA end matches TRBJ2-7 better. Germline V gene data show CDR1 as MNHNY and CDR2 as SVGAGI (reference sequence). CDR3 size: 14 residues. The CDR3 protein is CASSRGAAYYEQYF. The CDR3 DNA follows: TGTGCCAGCAGTCGAGGAGCGGCTTACTACGAGCAGTACTTC.

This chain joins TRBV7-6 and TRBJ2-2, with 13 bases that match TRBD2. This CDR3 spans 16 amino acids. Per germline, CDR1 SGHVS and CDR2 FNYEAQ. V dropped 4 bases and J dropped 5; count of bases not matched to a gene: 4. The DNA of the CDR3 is TGTGCCAGCAGCTCGGGACTAGCGGGGCCAACCGGGGAGCTGTTTTTT. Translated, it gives CASSSGLAGPTGELFF.

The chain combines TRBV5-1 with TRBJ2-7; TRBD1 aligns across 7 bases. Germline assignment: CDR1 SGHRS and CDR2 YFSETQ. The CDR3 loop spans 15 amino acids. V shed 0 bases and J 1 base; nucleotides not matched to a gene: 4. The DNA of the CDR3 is TGCGCCAGCAGCTTGGAGGGACAGATGTCCTACGAGCAGTACTTC. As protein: CASSLEGQMSYEQYF.

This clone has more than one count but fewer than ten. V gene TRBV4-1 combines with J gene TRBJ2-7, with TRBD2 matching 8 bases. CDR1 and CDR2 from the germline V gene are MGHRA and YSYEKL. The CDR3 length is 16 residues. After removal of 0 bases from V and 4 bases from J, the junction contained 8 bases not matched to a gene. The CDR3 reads CASSQEVSGSSYEQYF. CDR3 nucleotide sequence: TGCGCCAGCAGCCAAGAAGTAAGCGGGAGTTCTTACGAGCAGTACTTC.

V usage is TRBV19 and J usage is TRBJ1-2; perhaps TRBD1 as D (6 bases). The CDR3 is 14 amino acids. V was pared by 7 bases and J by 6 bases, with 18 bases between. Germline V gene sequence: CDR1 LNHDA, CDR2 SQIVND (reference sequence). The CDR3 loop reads CASTPGFQGNGYTF. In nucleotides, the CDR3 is TGTGCCAGTACCCCAGGCTTTCAGGGGAATGGCTACACCTTC.

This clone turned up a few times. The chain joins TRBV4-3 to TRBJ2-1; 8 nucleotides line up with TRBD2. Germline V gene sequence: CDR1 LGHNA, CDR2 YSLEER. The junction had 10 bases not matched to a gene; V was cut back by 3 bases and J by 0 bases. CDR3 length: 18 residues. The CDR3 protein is CASSQKRGPKSSYNEQFF. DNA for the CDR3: TGCGCCAGCAGCCAGAAGCGGGGGCCCAAGAGCTCCTACAATGAGCAGTTCTTC.

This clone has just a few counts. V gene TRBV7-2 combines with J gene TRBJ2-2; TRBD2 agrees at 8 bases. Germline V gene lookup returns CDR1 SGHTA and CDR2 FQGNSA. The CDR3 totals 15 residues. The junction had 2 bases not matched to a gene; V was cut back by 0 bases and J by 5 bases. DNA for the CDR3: TGTGCCAGCAGCTTAGCGGCGGGGGGAACCGGGGAGCTGTTTTTT. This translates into CASSLAAGGTGELFF.

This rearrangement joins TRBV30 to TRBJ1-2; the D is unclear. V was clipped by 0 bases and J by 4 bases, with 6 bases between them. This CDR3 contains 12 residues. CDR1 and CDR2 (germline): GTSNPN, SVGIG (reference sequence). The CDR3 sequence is CAWSVGGYGYTF. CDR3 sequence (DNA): TGTGCCTGGAGTGTAGGAGGCTATGGCTACACCTTC.

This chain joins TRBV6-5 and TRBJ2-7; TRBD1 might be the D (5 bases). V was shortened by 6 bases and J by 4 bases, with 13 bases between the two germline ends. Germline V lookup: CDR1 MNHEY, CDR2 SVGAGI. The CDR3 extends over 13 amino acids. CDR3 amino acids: CASRPPGIYEQYF. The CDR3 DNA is TGTGCCAGCAGACCACCAGGGATATACGAGCAGTACTTC.

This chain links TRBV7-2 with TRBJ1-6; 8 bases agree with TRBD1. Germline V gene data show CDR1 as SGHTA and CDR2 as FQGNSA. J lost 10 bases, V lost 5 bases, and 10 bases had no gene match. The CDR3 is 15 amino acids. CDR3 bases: TGTGCCAGCAGCATGACAGGGGCCCTAGGGTCACCCCTCCACTTT. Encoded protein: CASSMTGALGSPLHF.

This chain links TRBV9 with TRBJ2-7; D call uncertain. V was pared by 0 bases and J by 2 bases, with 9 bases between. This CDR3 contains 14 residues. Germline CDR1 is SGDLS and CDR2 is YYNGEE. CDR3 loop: CASSVASPAYEQYF. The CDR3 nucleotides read TGTGCCAGCAGCGTAGCGTCCCCAGCCTACGAGCAGTACTTC.

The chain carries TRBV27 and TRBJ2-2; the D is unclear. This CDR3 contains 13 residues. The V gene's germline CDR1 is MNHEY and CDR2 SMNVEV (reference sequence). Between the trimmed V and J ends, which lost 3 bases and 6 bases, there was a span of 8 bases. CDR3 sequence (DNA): TGTGCCAGCAGTTTCTTCACACCCGGGGAGCTGTTTTTT. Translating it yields CASSFFTPGELFF.

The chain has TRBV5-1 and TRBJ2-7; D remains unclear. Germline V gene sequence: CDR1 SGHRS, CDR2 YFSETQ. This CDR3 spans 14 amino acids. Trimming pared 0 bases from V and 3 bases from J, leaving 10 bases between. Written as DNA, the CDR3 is TGCGCCAGCAGCTTGGGAGGTACGATCTACGAGCAGTACTTC. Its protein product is CASSLGGTIYEQYF. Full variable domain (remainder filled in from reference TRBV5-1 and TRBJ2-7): KAGVTQTPRYLIKTRGQQVTLSCSPISGHRSVSWYQQTPGQGLQFLFEYFSETQRNKGNFPGRFSGRQFSNSRSEMNVSTLELGDSALYLCASSLGGTIYEQYFGPGTRLTVT.

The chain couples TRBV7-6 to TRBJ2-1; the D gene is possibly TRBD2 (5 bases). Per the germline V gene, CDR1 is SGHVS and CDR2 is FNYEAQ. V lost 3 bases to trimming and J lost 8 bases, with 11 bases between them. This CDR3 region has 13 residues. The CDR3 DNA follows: TGTGCCAGCAGCTTCGCCGAGAGGGATGAGCAGTTCTTC. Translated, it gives CASSFAERDEQFF. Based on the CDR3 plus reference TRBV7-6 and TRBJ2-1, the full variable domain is GAGVSQSPRYKVTKRGQDVALRCDPISGHVSLYWYRQALGQGPEFLTYFNYEAQQDKSGLPNDRFSAERPEGSISTLTIQRTEQRDSAMYRCASSFAERDEQFFGPGTRLTVL.

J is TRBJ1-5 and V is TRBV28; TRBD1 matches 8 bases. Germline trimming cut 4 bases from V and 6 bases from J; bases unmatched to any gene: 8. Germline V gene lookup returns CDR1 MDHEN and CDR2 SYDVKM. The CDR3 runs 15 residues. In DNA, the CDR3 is TGTGCCAGCAGTTACAGGGGGTGGATGGTTCAGCCCCAGCATTTT. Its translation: CASSYRGWMVQPQHF.

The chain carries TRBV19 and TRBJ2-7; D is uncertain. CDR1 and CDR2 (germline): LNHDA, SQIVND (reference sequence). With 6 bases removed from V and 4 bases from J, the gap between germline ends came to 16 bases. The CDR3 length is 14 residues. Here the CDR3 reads CASSYRNIPYEQYF. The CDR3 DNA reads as TGTGCCAGTAGCTACAGAAACATACCGTACGAGCAGTACTTC.

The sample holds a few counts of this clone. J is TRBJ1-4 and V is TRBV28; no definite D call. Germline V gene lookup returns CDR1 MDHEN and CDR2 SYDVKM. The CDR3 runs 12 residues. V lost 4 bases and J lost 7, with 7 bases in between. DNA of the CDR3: TGTGCCAGCAGTTCAGTGGTTGAAAAACTGTTTTTT. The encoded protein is CASSSVVEKLFF.

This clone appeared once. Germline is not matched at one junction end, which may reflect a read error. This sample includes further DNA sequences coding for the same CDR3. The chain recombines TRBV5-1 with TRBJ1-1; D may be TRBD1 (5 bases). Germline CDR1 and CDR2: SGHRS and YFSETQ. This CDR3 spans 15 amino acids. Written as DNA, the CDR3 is TGTGCCAGCAGCTTGGCCGGTAGGGGTGGGACTGAAGCTTTCTTT. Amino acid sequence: CASSLAGRGGTEAFF.

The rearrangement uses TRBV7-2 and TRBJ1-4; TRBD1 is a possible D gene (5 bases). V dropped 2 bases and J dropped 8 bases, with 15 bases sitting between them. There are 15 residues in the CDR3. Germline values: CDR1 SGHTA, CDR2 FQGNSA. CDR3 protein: CASSLRGAGEEKLFF. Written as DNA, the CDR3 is TGTGCCAGCAGCTTACGCGGGGCGGGCGAGGAAAAACTGTTTTTT.

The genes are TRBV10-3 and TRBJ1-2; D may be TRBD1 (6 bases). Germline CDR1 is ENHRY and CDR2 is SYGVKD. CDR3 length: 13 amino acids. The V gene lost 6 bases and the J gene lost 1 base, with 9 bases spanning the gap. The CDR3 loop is CAISPDSNYGYTF. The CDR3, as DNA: TGTGCCATCAGCCCGGACAGTAACTATGGCTACACCTTC.

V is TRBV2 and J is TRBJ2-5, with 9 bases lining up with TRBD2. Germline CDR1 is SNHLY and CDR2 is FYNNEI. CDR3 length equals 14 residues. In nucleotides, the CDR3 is TGTGTAGTGGCGGGGGGGGCTCATCGGGAGACCCAGTACTTC. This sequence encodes CVVAGGAHRETQYF.